These T cell receptor beta chains were read from a single sample in a study of vaccination and CD4 T cells after COVID-19. Each CDR3 protein is one row after TCRdb ran MiXCR on the PCR reads. The data contain around 15,000 distinct CDR3 sequences, approximately 50% of them singletons. Their antigens remain unidentified. The sample taken for sequencing was CD4+ T cells from blood, cultured in vitro. Receptors originate from a human donor who had recovered from COVID-19. Each CDR3 is given with its conserved first and last residue. D genes are given only for firm matches. Clone size appears in some rows only: once, few, many, or a class for an expanded clone.

- - TRBJ2-2 TRBV7-2 TGTGCCAGCAGCCTCGGGGCCGGGGAGCTGTTTTTT CASSLGAGELFF
TRBD1 - TRBJ2-1 TRBV10-3 TGTGCCATCAGCCCGACAGGGGACAATGAGCAGTTCTTC CAISPTGDNEQFF
- - TRBJ1-4 TRBV6-5 TGTGCCAGCAGTTACACGACAGGCCAAAATGAAAAACTGTTTTTT CASSYTTGQNEKLFF
TRBD2 - TRBJ2-1 TRBV4-1 TGCGCCAGCAGCCCCAGGACTAGCGGGGGGTACAATGAGCAGTTCTTC CASSPRTSGGYNEQFF
- - TRBJ1-1 TRBV10-3 TGTGCCATCAGTGAGTCGGGGGGGTATGAAGCTTTCTTT CAISESGGYEAFF
- few TRBJ1-6 TRBV4-1 TGCGCCAGCAGCCAAGAAGTAGGCTCACCCCTCCACTTT CASSQEVGSPLHF
- - TRBJ1-1 TRBV20-1 TGCAGTGCTAGCCGGGACACAAGAGGCACTGAAGCTTTCTTT CSASRDTRGTEAFF
- - TRBJ1-1 TRBV10-3 TGTGCCATCAGTGTGGGCACGAACACTGAAGCTTTCTTT CAISVGTNTEAFF
- few TRBJ2-7 TRBV6-5 TGTGCCAGCAGTTACTTTATGGGGTCTTACGAGCAGTACTTC CASSYFMGSYEQYF
- - TRBJ2-7 TRBV7-3 TGTGCCAGCAGCTCAGCTCCGGGGGAAGCCTACGAGCAGTACTTC CASSSAPGEAYEQYF
TRBD1 - TRBJ2-7 TRBV6-1 TGTGCCAGCAGAACCAATACGCCTGGACAGGGGAACAACGAGCAGTACTTC CASRTNTPGQGNNEQYF
- - TRBJ2-5 TRBV28 TGTGCCAGCAGCCCCGCGAACCCTGCGGAGACCCAGTACTTC CASSPANPAETQYF
TRBD1 - TRBJ2-2 TRBV11-2 TGTGCCAGCAGCCCCGACAGGGGGCGAACCGGGGAGCTGTTTTTT CASSPDRGRTGELFF
- once TRBJ2-2 TRBV2 TGTGCCAGCAGTGATGGACGACTGAGGGGACCCGGGGAGCTGTTTTTT CASSDGRLRGPGELFF
- - TRBJ2-2 TRBV11-2 TGTGCCAGCAGCCCCCCAGGGGCGCGGACCGGGGAGCTGTTTTTT CASSPPGARTGELFF
TRBD1 few TRBJ1-5 TRBV19 TGTGCCAGTAGTATATCAATGACAGGGCCTAATCAGCCCCAGCATTTT CASSISMTGPNQPQHF
- few TRBJ1-2 TRBV6-2/TRBV6-3 TGTGCCAGCAGTTACTTCTATGGCTACACCTTC CASSYFYGYTF
TRBD1 - TRBJ2-5 TRBV2 TGTGCCAGCAGGACCGGGACAGTGGAAGAGACCCAGTACTTC CASRTGTVEETQYF
- - TRBJ2-7 TRBV6-1 TGTGCCAGCAGTGAATTTAGCGGAACCTACGAGCAGTACTTC CASSEFSGTYEQYF
- - TRBJ1-1 TRBV2 TGTGCCAGCAGCGGGGAATATGCTGAAGCTTTCTTT CASSGEYAEAFF
- few TRBJ1-1 TRBV20-1 TGCAGTGCTAGTAAAGGTAATTGGGGAGATAGTGAAGCTTTCTTT CSASKGNWGDSEAFF
- few TRBJ1-1 TRBV7-2 TGTGCCAGCAGCTTATACACTGAAGCTTTCTTT CASSLYTEAFF
- - TRBJ2-5 TRBV28 TGTGCCAGCAGAAGCCGGGAGACCCAGTACTTC CASRSRETQYF
- - TRBJ2-3 TRBV27 TGTGCCAGCAGGCCGAACCGGGACTTGGCCACAGATACGCAGTATTTT CASRPNRDLATDTQYF
- - TRBJ2-7 TRBV24-1 TGTGCCACCAGTGAACGGGGGACACTCTACGAGCAGTACTTC CATSERGTLYEQYF
- - TRBJ2-1 TRBV27 TGTGCCAGCAGTGCCATCACGATACCGAGTGAGCAGTTCTTC CASSAITIPSEQFF
TRBD2 few TRBJ2-1 TRBV12-3/TRBV12-4 TGTGCCAGCACCCACTCCGGGACTAGTTACAATGAGCAGTTCTTC CASTHSGTSYNEQFF
- few TRBJ2-7 TRBV10-1 TGCGCCAGCAGTGGGTACGAGCAGTACTTC CASSGYEQYF
- - TRBJ1-1 TRBV20-1 TGCAGTGTCAAAGGGGTACCCAAAGGGGGCACTGAAGCTTTCTTT CSVKGVPKGGTEAFF
- - TRBJ2-5 TRBV15 TGTGCCACCAGCAGGCAGAGGGAGACCCAGTACTTC CATSRQRETQYF
TRBD1 few TRBJ1-1 TRBV27 TGTGCCAGCAGCAGGACAGGGTCCACTGAAGCTTTCTTT CASSRTGSTEAFF
- - TRBJ2-7 TRBV6-5 TGTGCCAGCAGTTACCCCCTCGGACTATCCAGCTCCTACGAGCAGTACTTC CASSYPLGLSSSYEQYF
- - TRBJ2-7 TRBV20-1 TGCAGTGCTAGAGAGACGGTTAGAGAGCAGTACTTC CSARETVREQYF
- few TRBJ2-3 TRBV6-1 TGTGCCAGCAAAGTTCTGAGTAGCACAGATACGCAGTATTTT CASKVLSSTDTQYF
- - TRBJ1-6 TRBV6-5 TGTGCCAGCAGTTACGAGGGTCCGGGGGTTGGACTGGGAGTTTCACCCCTCCACTTT CASSYEGPGVGLGVSPLHF
TRBD1 few TRBJ1-2 TRBV14 TGTGCCAGCAGCCCCCGGGACAGGGCTAACTATGGCTACACCTTC CASSPRDRANYGYTF
TRBD1 - TRBJ1-2 TRBV20-1 TGCAGTGCCACCGGACAGGGGTCCTATGGCTACACCTTC CSATGQGSYGYTF
TRBD1 few TRBJ2-7 TRBV7-9 TGTGCCAGCAGCCTAGGGACAGGCTCCTACGAGCAGTACTTC CASSLGTGSYEQYF
- few TRBJ2-5 TRBV28 TGTGCCAGCAGTACCAGGGACGGAGAGACCCAGTACTTC CASSTRDGETQYF
- - TRBJ2-3 TRBV20-1 TGCAGTGCTAGACTAGCAGATACGCAGTATTTT CSARLADTQYF
- - TRBJ1-2 TRBV18 TGTGCCAGCTCACCAGGTCCCGCGGAGGGCTACACCTTC CASSPGPAEGYTF
TRBD2 few TRBJ2-6 TRBV27 TGTGCCAGCAGTTTAAGGTGGCCTAGCGGGAGGGCCGCTGGGGCCAACGTCCTGACTTTC CASSLRWPSGRAAGANVLTF
- - TRBJ2-1 TRBV6-1 TGTGCCAGCAGTGGGACACTTTACAATGAGCAGTTCTTC CASSGTLYNEQFF
- - TRBJ2-7 TRBV30 TGTGCCTGGAGTATCCTGTACCGCGAGCAGTACTTC CAWSILYREQYF
- few TRBJ2-1 TRBV5-4 TGTGCCAGCAGCCCTGATAGGTCTCGAGGCCATGAGCAGTTCTTC CASSPDRSRGHEQFF
- - TRBJ2-1 TRBV21-1 TGTGCCAGCAGCAAACAGGGGACCCCCTACAATGAGCAGTTCTTC CASSKQGTPYNEQFF
- few TRBJ1-5 TRBV20-1 TGCAGTGCTAGCGACAGAAATAATCAGCCCCAGCATTTT CSASDRNNQPQHF
TRBD2 - TRBJ2-3 TRBV2 TGTGCCAGCAGGGAACTAGCGGGGGGTGAAATAGATACGCAGTATTTT CASRELAGGEIDTQYF
- - TRBJ1-5 TRBV20-1 TGCAGTGCTAGGTCCCACAGCCTGAATCGGCCCCAGCATTTT CSARSHSLNRPQHF
TRBD2 - TRBJ2-3 TRBV5-4 TGTGCCAGCCCGGGGGAGCGGGGGGACCCCACAGATACGCAGTATTTT CASPGERGDPTDTQYF
- - TRBJ2-1 TRBV20-1 TGCAGTGCTAGAGACGTCGTTGGGCGGTACAATGAGCAGTTCTTC CSARDVVGRYNEQFF
TRBD2 medium-sized TRBJ2-7 TRBV19 TGTGCCAGTAGCCGGACAGCTCCGGGACTAGCGGACTCCTACGAGCAGTACTTC CASSRTAPGLADSYEQYF
- - TRBJ1-2 TRBV27 TGTGCCAGCAGCCGGGATAGCCAGGGGAGCTATGGCTACACCTTC CASSRDSQGSYGYTF
- - TRBJ1-6 TRBV14 TGTGCCAGCAGCCGAGGGGTTTCCAATTCACCCCTCCACTTT CASSRGVSNSPLHF
- - TRBJ1-6 TRBV27 TGTGCCAGCAGTCCAAAACCCCCGGGGGGTTCTTCACCCCTCCACTTT CASSPKPPGGSSPLHF
TRBD1 - TRBJ1-4 TRBV19 TGTGCCAGTAGTAAAGACAGGGCAACTAATGAAAAACTGTTTTTT CASSKDRATNEKLFF
TRBD1 - TRBJ1-5 TRBV6-1 TGTACCAGCAGTAGAACAGGGGGCGGTGGGCAGCCCCAGCATTTT CTSSRTGGGGQPQHF
- - TRBJ2-5 TRBV5-1 TGCGCCAGCAGCTTACAAGAGACCCAGTACTTC CASSLQETQYF
TRBD2 few TRBJ2-2 TRBV20-1 TGCAGTGCTATTACTAGCGGGGGGGTCGCCGGGGAGCTGTTTTTT CSAITSGGVAGELFF